The present entry profiles one TCR beta chain with its context. No antigen is known for it. This record comes from a study of T cell responses to AZD1222 COVID-19 vaccine. As for the study in general: Researchers grouped second doses given at about 4 or about 12 weeks into one pool. Regarding the study as a whole: Females made up more of the donors, who were largely white British, and clonal diversity may have come out too low. No day 14 peak samples; only post-peak repertoires were characterized.

This CDR3 has 15 residues. Trimming shortened V by 2 bases and J by 6 bases, and 14 bases separated the two germline ends. Measured with immunoSEQ multiplex PCR; TCRdb has only the in-frame clones, and not every one. The sample carries some 96,000 clones, 88% recorded once. The chain employs TRBV23-1 and TRBJ1-5; a weak D match, TRBD1 (6 bases). TRBV23-1 is marked as an open reading frame, function uncertain. The origin of this receptor is an adult in good health. Material: peripheral blood, obtained on day 0 of AZD1222 vaccination. CDR3 loop: CASSQRARGGQPQHF. Written as DNA, the CDR3 is TGCGCCAGCAGTCAACGGGCCAGGGGCGGTCAGCCCCAGCATTTT.